The 4 T cell receptor beta chains presented below share a single source sample, sequenced in a study of cytomegalovirus exposure and HLA in healthy donors. It was with 60 Vbeta and 13 Jbeta primers that the PCR ran. Assay: immunoSEQ multiplex PCR; the TCRdb copy retains only in-frame clones and omits some. This table holds around 140,000 clones, about four fifths found once. Sequenced: PBMCs. All receptors derive from a woman in her thirties or forties in good health and CMV-seronegative.

The chain carries TRBV28 and TRBJ1-2; no clear D gene. V was trimmed by 3 bases and J by 2 bases, leaving 10 bases between them. This CDR3 is built from 14 residues. The germline V gene encodes CDR1 MDHEN and CDR2 SYDVKM. CDR3 loop: CASSFREENYGYTF. CDR3 DNA sequence: TGTGCCAGCAGTTTTCGGGAGGAGAACTATGGCTACACCTTC.

This chain links TRBV5-1 with TRBJ2-7; 16 nucleotides match TRBD2. Trimming cost V 7 bases and J 4 bases; bases outside gene matches: 5. The CDR3 sequence is 15 residues long. CDR1 is SGHRS and CDR2 is YFSETQ in the germline V gene. The CDR3 bases are TGCGCCAGCGGGACTAGCGGGGGGGCCAAGTACGAGCAGTACTTC. Translated: CASGTSGGAKYEQYF.

The chain has TRBV30 and TRBJ1-1; 10 bases are a match to TRBD1. CDR1 is GTSNPN, CDR2 SVGIG, per germline (reference sequence). V shed 5 bases and J 7 bases; nucleotides not matched to a gene: 4. The CDR3 has 12 residues. The CDR3 loop is CAWEGQGGEAFF. The CDR3 bases are TGTGCCTGGGAAGGACAGGGGGGTGAAGCTTTCTTT.

The chain is built from TRBV5-1 and TRBJ2-7; TRBD1 aligns across 7 bases. The CDR3 has 15 amino acids. Looked up from germline, CDR1 is SGHRS and CDR2 is YFSETQ. Germline trimming cut 4 bases from V and 0 bases from J; bases unmatched to any gene: 7. CDR3 region: CASSVGTARSYEQYF. The CDR3 bases are TGCGCCAGCAGCGTGGGGACAGCCCGCTCCTACGAGCAGTACTTC.